Following are 16 T cell receptor beta chains from one sample sequenced in a study of T cells after posttransplantation cyclophosphamide. Treatment was busulfan-fludarabine conditioning, a marrow graft, and cyclophosphamide on days +3 and +4. Sequencing was performed with immunoSEQ multiplex PCR; in TCRdb, only in-frame clones are kept and a portion is missing. The repertoire consists of 15,000 or so clones, with about three quarters occurring once and the leading ten covering around 29%. The input for sequencing was CD8+ T cells sorted from PBMCs, taken 1,900 to 2,000 days after a stem cell transplant with posttransplant cyclophosphamide. The receptors derive from a female patient in her thirties or forties who received an allogeneic stem cell transplant from a related donor, was CMV-positive, and had no GVHD. A subset of T cells may come from the graft donor.

The rearrangement joins TRBV11-1 to TRBJ2-7, with 9 nucleotides matching TRBD1. V lost 2 bases, J lost 2 bases, and 4 bases stayed unmatched. Germline assignment: CDR1 SGHAT and CDR2 FQDESV (reference sequence). The CDR3 length is 15 residues. DNA for the CDR3: TGTGCCAGCAGCTTATTAGGGGACAGGGCCTACGAGCAGTACTTC. It translates to CASSLLGDRAYEQYF.

CDR3 DNA: TGTGCCAGCAACCAGGGGTCGTTTCGGGAGCAGTACTTC. Residues: CASNQGSFREQYF. This chain links TRBV11-3 with TRBJ2-7, with D possibly TRBD1 on 6 matching bases. The CDR3 contains 13 residues. Germline assignment: CDR1 SGHNT and CDR2 YENEEA. The V and J ends lost 7 bases and 7 bases respectively, with 17 bases between them. Supplemented by reference TRBV11-3 and TRBJ2-7, the full variable domain reads EAGVVQSPRYKIIEKKQPVAFWCNPISGHNTLYWYLQNLGQGPELLIRYENEEAVDDSQLPKDRFSAERLKGVDSTLKIQPAELGDSAVYLCASNQGSFREQYFGPGTRLTVT.

This rearrangement joins TRBV19 to TRBJ2-1, with 7 positions matching TRBD2. V lost 5 bases and J lost 4; bases outside the gene matches: 8. In germline, CDR1 is LNHDA, CDR2 SQIVND (reference sequence). The CDR3 runs to 15 residues. The CDR3 sequence: CASSFTSGGYNEQFF. The CDR3 DNA reads TGTGCCAGTAGTTTCACTTCGGGAGGTTACAATGAGCAGTTCTTC.

The count of this clone is one. The V gene is TRBV13, the J gene TRBJ1-2; 8 bases align to TRBD1. Trimming removed 4 bases from V and 5 bases from J; junction bases left unmatched: 3. Germline assignment: CDR1 PRHDT and CDR2 FYEKMQ (reference sequence). There are 13 residues in the CDR3. CDR3: CASSSTGAYGYTF. In DNA, the CDR3 is TGTGCCAGCAGCTCGACAGGGGCTTATGGCTACACCTTC.

The CDR3 loop is CASSHASLPGTEAFF. CDR3 DNA: TGTGCCAGCAGCCATGCCAGCCTTCCGGGCACTGAAGCTTTCTTT. The chain has TRBV4-2 and TRBJ1-1; D not certain. The germline gives CDR1 LGHNA, CDR2 YNFKEQ. The V end was cut by 3 bases, the J end by 4 bases, with 15 bases between. This CDR3 is 15 amino acids long.

This sequence joins TRBV27 and TRBJ2-5; 12 bases are a match to TRBD2. The CDR3 consists of 14 residues. Germline loops: CDR1 MNHEY, CDR2 SMNVEV (reference sequence). J lost 5 bases, V lost 10 bases, and 8 bases had no gene match. In DNA, the CDR3 is TGTGCCACCAGACTAGCGGGGGCCGGGGAGACCCAGTACTTC. Protein: CATRLAGAGETQYF.

This clone occurred a few times. The chain recombines TRBV4-3 with TRBJ1-6; D perhaps matches TRBD1 (5 bases). The CDR3 contains 15 residues. Germline loops: CDR1 LGHNA, CDR2 YSLEER. V was clipped by 0 bases and J by 6 bases, with 9 bases between them. The CDR3 coding sequence is TGCGCCAGCAGCCAAGACCCGGGGGGTAATTCACCCCTCCACTTT. Amino acid sequence: CASSQDPGGNSPLHF.

The V call is TRBV2, the J call TRBJ2-5; D unresolved. The CDR3 is made up of 14 amino acids. V lost 2 bases to trimming and J lost 5 bases, with 12 bases between them. Per germline, CDR1 SNHLY and CDR2 FYNNEI. The CDR3 DNA is TGTGCCAGCAGTGAATTGATCAACGAGGAGACCCAGTACTTC. Translating gives CASSELINEETQYF.

V gene TRBV11-2 combines with J gene TRBJ2-1; the D gene is possibly TRBD2 (7 bases). CDR1 and CDR2 (germline): SGHAT, FQNNGV. The CDR3 is 14 amino acids. The V and J ends lost 7 bases and 8 bases respectively, with 18 bases between them. The CDR3 DNA is TGTGCCAGCACCCTAGACTGGGGGGGCGATGAGCAGTTCTTC. It specifies CASTLDWGGDEQFF.

The rearrangement links TRBV5-8 to TRBJ1-1; D is ambiguous. V shed 2 bases and J shed 1 base, with 9 bases lying between them. Germline lookup yields CDR1 SGHTS and CDR2 YDEGEE. The CDR3 is 14 residues long. The CDR3 region has the DNA TGTGCCAGCAGCTTCGGACTGGGGAACACTGAAGCTTTCTTT. Protein: CASSFGLGNTEAFF.

The chain joins TRBV7-3 to TRBJ2-5, with 7 bases lining up with TRBD2. V lost 5 bases, J lost 2 bases, and 8 bases stayed unmatched. This CDR3 is 15 amino acids long. CDR1 is SGHTA and CDR2 is FQGTGA in the germline V gene. CDR3 loop: CASSPNGGRQETQYF. The CDR3 DNA reads as TGTGCCAGCAGCCCGAACGGGGGGAGGCAAGAGACCCAGTACTTC.

Comments on this clone: It is likely a read error: a sequence one base away is far more abundant. This chain connects TRBV5-5 to TRBJ2-2; 10 nucleotides agree with TRBD2. Germline-derived CDR1 and CDR2 are SGHKS and YYEKEE (reference sequence). V lost 1 base, J lost 6 bases, and 6 bases stayed unmatched. CDR3 length: 16 amino acids. The CDR3 nucleotides read TGTGCCAGCAGCTTGCGGCTAGCGGGGGTCGCCGGGGAGCTGTTTTTT. Amino acid sequence: CASSLRLAGVAGELFF.

This chain joins TRBV4-2 and TRBJ2-7; 10 bases are shared with TRBD1. From germline, CDR1 is LGHNA and CDR2 YNFKEQ. J gave up 2 bases and V 5 bases, and 6 bases lay outside the gene matches. This CDR3 is built from 15 residues. CDR3 DNA: TGTGCCAGCAGCTTGGACGGGACAGGGGCCTACGAGCAGTACTTC. This encodes CASSLDGTGAYEQYF.

This clone appeared a few times. The V and J genes are TRBV7-9 and TRBJ2-7; the D is unclear. Trimming stripped 5 bases from V and 4 bases from J, with 18 bases between. CDR3 length equals 15 residues. Germline V gives CDR1 SEHNR, CDR2 FQNEAQ (reference sequence). CDR3 DNA: TGTGCCAGCAGCCCACCCTCCGGTGGTCCTTACGAGCAGTACTTC. Protein: CASSPPSGGPYEQYF.

The chain couples TRBV7-8 to TRBJ2-1; a weak D match, TRBD2 (5 bases). CDR3 length: 15 residues. With 5 bases removed from V and 0 bases from J, the gap between germline ends came to 11 bases. CDR1 and CDR2 from the germline V gene are SGHVS and FQNEAQ. The CDR3, as DNA: TGTGCCAGCAGCGAAAGACTATACTCCTACAATGAGCAGTTCTTC. Translating gives CASSERLYSYNEQFF.

This clone was observed a single time. The V call is TRBV2, the J call TRBJ2-1, with TRBD1 identical over 7 bases. The CDR3 consists of 15 residues. With 4 bases clipped from V and 5 bases from J, the junction kept 8 bases outside the gene matches. From germline, CDR1 is SNHLY and CDR2 FYNNEI. Written as DNA, the CDR3 is TGTGCCAGCAGTGCCGTGACAGGGACCAACAATGAGCAGTTCTTC. Amino acid sequence: CASSAVTGTNNEQFF. The full variable domain, with the rest looked up from reference TRBV2 and TRBJ2-1, is EPEVTQTPSHQVTQMGQEVILRCVPISNHLYFYWYRQILGQKVEFLVSFYNNEISEKSEIFDDQFSVERPDGSNFTLKIRSTKLEDSAMYFCASSAVTGTNNEQFFGPGTRLTVL.